The 5 T cell receptor beta chains presented below share a single source sample, sequenced in a study of T cells in localized non-small cell lung cancer (dated by TCRdb to 2018 to 2020). The library was built by means of the immunoSEQ multiplex PCR assay. Imported from immuneACCESS, the table was reduced by TCRdb to in-frame sequences with V and J called. These copies leave out some clones; in studies compared against another copy, an unresolved V gene accounts for under half, and the cause of the remainder is not known. The sample table contains about 52,000 clones; only one count was recorded for around 80% of them. Of the sample, approximately 4% falls within the top ten clones. The source material was PBMCs, sampled before any cancer treatment. The receptor source for this set is a woman aged 35-75 years with stage II lung adenocarcinoma.

This clone was seen more than once but under ten times. An end of the junction does not agree with germline; a read error may underlie this. The chain carries TRBV7-7 and TRBJ2-2; TRBD1 matches 7 bases. The CDR3 consists of 15 residues. Germline values: CDR1 SSHAT, CDR2 FNYEAQ (reference sequence). This CDR3 is CASSLGTVNTGELFF. The CDR3 DNA reads as TGTGCTAGCAGCCTAGGGACAGTAAACACCGGGGAGCTGTTTTTT. The variable domain in full, with the rest retrieved from reference TRBV7-7 and TRBJ2-2, is GAGVSQSPRYKVTKRGQDVTLRCDPISSHATLYWYQQALGQGPEFLTYFNYEAQPDKSGLPSDRFSAERPEGSISTLTIQRTEQRDSAMYRCASSLGTVNTGELFFGEGSRLTVL.

The V gene is TRBV27, the J gene TRBJ1-5; D is perhaps TRBD1 (5 bases). V was trimmed by 1 base and J by 1 base, leaving 14 bases between them. The CDR3 is 17 residues long. In germline, CDR1 is MNHEY, CDR2 SMNVEV (reference sequence). CDR3 loop: CASSLFGDLGSNQPQHF. The CDR3 nucleotides read TGTGCCAGCAGTTTATTCGGGGACCTTGGGAGCAATCAGCCCCAGCATTTT.

This clone was recorded once. CDR3 coding DNA: TGTGCCAGTTCACGCGGGACCACCGGGGAGCTGTTTTTT. Residues: CASSRGTTGELFF. The genes are TRBV19 and TRBJ2-2; a weak D match, TRBD2 (6 bases). CDR1 and CDR2 from the germline V gene are LNHDA and SQIVND (reference sequence). This CDR3 has 13 amino acids. The V and J ends lost 8 bases and 4 bases respectively, with 11 bases between them.

The chain recombines TRBV11-2 with TRBJ1-2; 8 bases map to TRBD1. CDR1 and CDR2 (germline): SGHAT, FQNNGV. V lost 1 base and J lost 6; bases outside the gene matches: 7. This CDR3 comprises 15 residues. In nucleotides, the CDR3 is TGTGCCAGCAGCTTAGTAGGGACGACAGGGGATGGCTACACCTTC. This sequence encodes CASSLVGTTGDGYTF. The variable domain in full, completed from reference TRBV11-2 and TRBJ1-2, reads EAGVAQSPRYKIIEKRQSVAFWCNPISGHATLYWYQQILGQGPKLLIQFQNNGVVDDSQLPKDRFSAERLKGVDSTLKIQPAKLEDSAVYLCASSLVGTTGDGYTFGSGTRLTVV.

The chain recombines TRBV5-4 with TRBJ2-3; possibly TRBD1 for D (5 bases). The CDR3 loop spans 14 amino acids. Germline CDR1 reads SGHNT; CDR2 reads YYREEE (reference sequence). The V end was cut by 4 bases, the J end by 4 bases, with 13 bases between. CDR3 in DNA: TGTGCCAGCAGCACCTGGGGCGTGTCAGATACGCAGTATTTT. This codes for CASSTWGVSDTQYF.